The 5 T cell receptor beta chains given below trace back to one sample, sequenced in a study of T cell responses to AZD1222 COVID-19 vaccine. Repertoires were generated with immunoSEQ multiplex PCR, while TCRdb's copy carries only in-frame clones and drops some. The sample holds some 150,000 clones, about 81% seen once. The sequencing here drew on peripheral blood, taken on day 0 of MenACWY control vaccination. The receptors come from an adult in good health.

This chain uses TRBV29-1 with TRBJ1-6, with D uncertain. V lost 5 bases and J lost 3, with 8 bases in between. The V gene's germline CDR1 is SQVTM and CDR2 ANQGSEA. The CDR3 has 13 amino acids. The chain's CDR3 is CSVRAGYNSPLHF. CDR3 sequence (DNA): TGCAGCGTTCGGGCGGGCTATAATTCACCCCTCCACTTT.

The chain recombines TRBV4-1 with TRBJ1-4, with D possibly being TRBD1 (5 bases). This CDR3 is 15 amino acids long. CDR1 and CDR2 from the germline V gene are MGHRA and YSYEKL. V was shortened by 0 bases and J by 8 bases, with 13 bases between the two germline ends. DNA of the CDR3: TGCGCCAGCAGCCAAGATTGGGCAGGGAGGGAAAAACTGTTTTTT. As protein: CASSQDWAGREKLFF.

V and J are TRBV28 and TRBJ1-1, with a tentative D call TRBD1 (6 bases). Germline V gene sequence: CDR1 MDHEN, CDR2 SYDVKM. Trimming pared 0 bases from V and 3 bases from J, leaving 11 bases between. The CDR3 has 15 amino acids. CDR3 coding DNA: TGTGCCAGCAGTTTATGGGGGGCTGCGTACACTGAAGCTTTCTTT. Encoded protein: CASSLWGAAYTEAFF.

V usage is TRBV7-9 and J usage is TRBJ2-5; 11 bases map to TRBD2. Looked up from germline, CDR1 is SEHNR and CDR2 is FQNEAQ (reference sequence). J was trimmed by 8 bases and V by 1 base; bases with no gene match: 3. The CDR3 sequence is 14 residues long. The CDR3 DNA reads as TGTGCCAGCAGCTTAGGGCTAGCGGGGGGCACCCAGTACTTC. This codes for CASSLGLAGGTQYF.

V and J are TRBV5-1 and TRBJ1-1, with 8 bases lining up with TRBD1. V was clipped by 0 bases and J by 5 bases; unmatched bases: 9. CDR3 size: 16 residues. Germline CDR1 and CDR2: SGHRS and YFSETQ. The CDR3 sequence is CASSLGSQGAGTEAFF. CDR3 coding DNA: TGCGCCAGCAGCTTGGGTTCTCAGGGGGCTGGTACTGAAGCTTTCTTT.